Sequencing of this T cell receptor (beta chain) was carried out in a study of blood T cell repertoires in COVID-19. Authors' analysis steps: The authors estimated nucleated cell counts from reference gene primer amplification. Data came from immunoSEQ multiplex PCR; TCRdb stores just in-frame clones and leaves some out. V and J calls and clone size are given by that table; D and trimming were obtained from the DNA. The sample records approximately 200,000 clones, about 79% being singletons. V shed 2 bases and J shed 1 base, with 8 bases lying between them. The CDR3 is 13 amino acids. Germline-derived CDR1 and CDR2 are GTSNPN and SVGIG (reference sequence). Enrollees, roughly 18 to 89 years old, lived in 20 to 25 US areas.

The receptor was derived from a middle-aged woman with acute COVID-19. This sequence joins TRBV30 and TRBJ1-1; D is ambiguous. Sequencing was done on a sample of PBMCs or T cells enriched from blood (not recorded which). DNA for the CDR3: TGTGCCTGGAGTTCCGAGGCGAACACTGAAGCTTTCTTT. Translating it yields CAWSSEANTEAFF.